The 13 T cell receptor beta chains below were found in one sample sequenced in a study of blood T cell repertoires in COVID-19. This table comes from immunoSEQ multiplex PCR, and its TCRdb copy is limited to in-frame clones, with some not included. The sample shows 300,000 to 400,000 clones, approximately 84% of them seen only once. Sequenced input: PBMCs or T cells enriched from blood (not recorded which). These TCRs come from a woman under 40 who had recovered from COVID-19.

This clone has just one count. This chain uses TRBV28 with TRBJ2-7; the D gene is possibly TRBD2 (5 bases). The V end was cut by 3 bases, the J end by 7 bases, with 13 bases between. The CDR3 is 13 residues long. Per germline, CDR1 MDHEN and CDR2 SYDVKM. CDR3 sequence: CASSFGPADEQYF. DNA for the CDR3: TGTGCCAGCAGTTTTGGTCCAGCGGATGAGCAGTACTTC.

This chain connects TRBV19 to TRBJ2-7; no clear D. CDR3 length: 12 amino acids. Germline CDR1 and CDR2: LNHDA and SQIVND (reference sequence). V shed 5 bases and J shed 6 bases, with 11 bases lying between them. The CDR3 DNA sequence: TGTGCCAGTAGTGCCCGAGGAACCGAGCAGTACTTC. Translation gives CASSARGTEQYF.

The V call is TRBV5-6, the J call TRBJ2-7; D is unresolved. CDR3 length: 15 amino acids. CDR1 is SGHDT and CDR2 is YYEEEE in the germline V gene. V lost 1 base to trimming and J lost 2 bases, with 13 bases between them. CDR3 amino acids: CASSLSTRFPYEQYF. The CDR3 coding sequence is TGTGCCAGCAGCTTGTCGACACGGTTCCCCTACGAGCAGTACTTC.

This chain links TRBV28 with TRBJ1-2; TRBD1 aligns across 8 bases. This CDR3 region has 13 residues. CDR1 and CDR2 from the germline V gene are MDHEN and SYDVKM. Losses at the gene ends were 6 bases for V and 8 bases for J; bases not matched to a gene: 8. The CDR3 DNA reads TGTGCCAGCAGCCATCAGGACAGGGTGGGCTACACCTTC. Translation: CASSHQDRVGYTF.

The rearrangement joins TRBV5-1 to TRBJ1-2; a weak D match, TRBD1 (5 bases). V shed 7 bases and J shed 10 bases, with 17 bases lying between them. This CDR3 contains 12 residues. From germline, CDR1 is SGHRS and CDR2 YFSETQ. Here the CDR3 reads CASGLLGVDYTF. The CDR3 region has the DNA TGCGCCAGCGGCCTCTTAGGGGTAGACTACACCTTC.

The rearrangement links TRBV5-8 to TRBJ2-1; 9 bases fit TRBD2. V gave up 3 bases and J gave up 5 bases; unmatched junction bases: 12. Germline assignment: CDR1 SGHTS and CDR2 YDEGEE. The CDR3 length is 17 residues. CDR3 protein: CASSSERAGGHHNEQFF. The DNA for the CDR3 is TGTGCCAGCAGCTCAGAAAGAGCGGGGGGCCACCACAATGAGCAGTTCTTC.

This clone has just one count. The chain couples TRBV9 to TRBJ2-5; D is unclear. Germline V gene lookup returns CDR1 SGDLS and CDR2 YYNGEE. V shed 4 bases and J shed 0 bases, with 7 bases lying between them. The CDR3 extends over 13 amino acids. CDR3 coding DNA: TGTGCCAGCAGCCCCCGGTACCAAGAGACCCAGTACTTC. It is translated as CASSPRYQETQYF. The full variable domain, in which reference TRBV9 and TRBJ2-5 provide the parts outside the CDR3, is DSGVTQTPKHLITATGQRVTLRCSPRSGDLSVYWYQQSLDQGLQFLIQYYNGEERAKGNILERFSAQQFPDLHSELNLSSLELGDSALYFCASSPRYQETQYFGPGTRLLVL.

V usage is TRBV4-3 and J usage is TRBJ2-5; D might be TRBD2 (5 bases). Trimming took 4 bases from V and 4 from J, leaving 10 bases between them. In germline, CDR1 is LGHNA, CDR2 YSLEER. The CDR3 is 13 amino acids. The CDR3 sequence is CASSPRTAETQYF. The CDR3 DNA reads TGCGCCAGCAGCCCCCGGACTGCAGAGACCCAGTACTTC.

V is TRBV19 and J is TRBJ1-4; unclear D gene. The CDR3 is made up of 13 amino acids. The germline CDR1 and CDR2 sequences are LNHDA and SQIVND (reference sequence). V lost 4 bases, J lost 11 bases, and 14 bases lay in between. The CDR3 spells CASSTGSLGKLFF. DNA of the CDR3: TGTGCCAGTAGTACTGGGTCCCTCGGGAAACTGTTTTTT. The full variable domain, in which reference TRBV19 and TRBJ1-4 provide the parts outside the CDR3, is DGGITQSPKYLFRKEGQNVTLSCEQNLNHDAMYWYRQDPGQGLRLIYYSQIVNDFQKGDIAEGYSVSREKKESFPLTVTSAQKNPTAFYLCASSTGSLGKLFFGSGTQLSVL.

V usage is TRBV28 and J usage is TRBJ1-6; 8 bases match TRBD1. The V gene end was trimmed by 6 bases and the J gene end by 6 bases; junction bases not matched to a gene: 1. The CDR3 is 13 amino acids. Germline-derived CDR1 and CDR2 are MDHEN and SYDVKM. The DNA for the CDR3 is TGTGCCAGCAGGACAGGGGTTAATTCACCCCTCCACTTT. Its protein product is CASRTGVNSPLHF.

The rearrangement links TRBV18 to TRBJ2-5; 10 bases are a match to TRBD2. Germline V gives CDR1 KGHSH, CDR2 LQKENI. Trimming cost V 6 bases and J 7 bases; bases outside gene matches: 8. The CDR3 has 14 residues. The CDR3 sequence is CASSSGLAFGTQYF. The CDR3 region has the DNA TGTGCCAGCTCCTCGGGACTAGCGTTTGGGACCCAGTACTTC.

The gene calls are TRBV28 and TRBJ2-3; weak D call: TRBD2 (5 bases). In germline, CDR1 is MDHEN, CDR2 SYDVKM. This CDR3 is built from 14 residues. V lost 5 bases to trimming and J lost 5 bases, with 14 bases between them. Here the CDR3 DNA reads TGTGCCAGCAGTCCTCCCGCAGAGGGAGATACGCAGTATTTT. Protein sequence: CASSPPAEGDTQYF.

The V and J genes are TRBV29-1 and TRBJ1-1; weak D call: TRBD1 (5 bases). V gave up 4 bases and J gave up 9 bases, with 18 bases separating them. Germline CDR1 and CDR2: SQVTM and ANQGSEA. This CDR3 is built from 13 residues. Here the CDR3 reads CSVVPRGFDKAFF. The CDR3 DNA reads TGCAGCGTTGTACCTCGGGGGTTCGATAAAGCTTTCTTT.